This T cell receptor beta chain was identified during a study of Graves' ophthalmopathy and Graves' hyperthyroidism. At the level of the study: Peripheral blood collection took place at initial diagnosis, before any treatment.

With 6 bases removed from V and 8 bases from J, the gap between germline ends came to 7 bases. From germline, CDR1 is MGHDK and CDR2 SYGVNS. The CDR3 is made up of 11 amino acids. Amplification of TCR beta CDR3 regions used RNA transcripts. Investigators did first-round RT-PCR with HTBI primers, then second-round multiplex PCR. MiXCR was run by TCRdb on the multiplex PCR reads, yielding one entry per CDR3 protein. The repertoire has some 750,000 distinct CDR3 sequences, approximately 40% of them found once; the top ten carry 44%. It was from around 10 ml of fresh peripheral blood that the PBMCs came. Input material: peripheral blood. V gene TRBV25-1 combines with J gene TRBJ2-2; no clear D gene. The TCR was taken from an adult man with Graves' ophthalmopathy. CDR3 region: CASSIKGELFF. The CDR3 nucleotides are TGTGCCAGCAGCATCAAGGGGGAGCTGTTTTTT.